The subject of this entry is one T cell receptor (beta chain). Its antigen is unidentified. Every donor was a healthy person donating bone marrow. This sample was taken from a study of cytomegalovirus exposure and HLA in healthy donors. Overall study results and limits: The authors reported that TCR beta sequences could predict HLA-A and HLA-B alleles. These predictions were accurate for most subjects in the first cohort. Beyond CMV serostatus, there was no information to go on about immune exposure. Several top significant clusters appeared, in a later analysis, to be linked to common viral pathogens.

This CDR3 has 13 amino acids. Germline V lookup: CDR1 PRHDT, CDR2 FYEKMQ (reference sequence). With 6 bases clipped from V and 5 bases from J, the junction kept 3 bases outside the gene matches. This PCR relied on a set of 60 Vbeta primers and 13 Jbeta primers. Clones were read by immunoSEQ multiplex PCR, and TCRdb kept only the in-frame ones, dropping some. The table for this sample gives over 80,000 clones. The origin of this receptor is a girl under 18 in good health and CMV-seropositive. This chain uses TRBV13 with TRBJ2-5, with 10 positions matching TRBD1. The sequenced sample was PBMCs. In nucleotides, the CDR3 is TGTGCCAGCAGTCGGGACAGGGGCGAGACCCAGTACTTC. Residues: CASSRDRGETQYF.